This T cell receptor beta chain was identified during a study of Ad26.COV2.S vaccination and SARS-CoV-2 variants. Germline V CDR1 and CDR2: PRHDT, FYEKMQ (reference sequence). The CDR3 has 16 amino acids. The trim removed 4 bases at V and 0 bases at J, leaving 5 bases unmatched. In regard to this clone: The antigen is undetermined.

Study-wide results and limits: Researchers cautioned that TCR breadth and depth analyses may have underestimated total T cell responses. Similar non-spike TCR breadth was observed in recipients of vaccine and of placebo. Vaccinated individuals (as opposed to placebo recipients) had higher spike-specific TCR breadth. After vaccination, substantial breadth of spike-specific CD8+ and CD4+ responses was reported.

The method was immunoSEQ multiplex PCR; TCRdb's version includes in-frame clones alone and lacks a portion of them. Of about 180,000 clones in the sample, approximately 90% were seen once. The V gene is TRBV13, the J gene TRBJ2-3; 9 nucleotides match TRBD2. This clonotype originated in a human donor who had recovered from COVID-19. Sequencing used peripheral blood, obtained after recovery from COVID-19. CDR3: CASSYPSGDSTDTQYF. The DNA of the CDR3 is TGTGCCAGCAGCTATCCTAGCGGGGATAGCACAGATACGCAGTATTTT.